These 27 T cell receptor beta chains came from one sample sequenced in a study of CDR3 diversity in severe acne. One entry per CDR3 protein, called by TCRdb with MiXCR from the PCR reads. The profile shows 85,000 to 120,000 distinct CDR3 sequences, around 53% of them singletons. The sequenced material came from blood. These receptors all come from a male donor with acne.

This clonotype was picked up one time. The chain uses TRBV24-1 and TRBJ1-2; D uncertain. Germline assignment: CDR1 KGHDR and CDR2 SFDVKD. Trimming took 1 base from V and 7 from J, leaving 6 bases between them. The CDR3 has 12 amino acids. Here the CDR3 DNA reads TGTGCCACCAGTGATTTCAGCCGTGGCTACACCTTC. Amino acids: CATSDFSRGYTF.

The chain couples TRBV13 to TRBJ1-1, with D possibly being TRBD1 (5 bases). The ends were cut back, 2 bases at V and 1 base at J, with 8 bases in the middle. Germline CDR1 is PRHDT and CDR2 is FYEKMQ (reference sequence). This CDR3 contains 14 residues. The CDR3 reads CASSLQDTNTEAFF. CDR3 sequence (DNA): TGTGCCAGCAGCTTACAGGACACGAACACTGAAGCTTTCTTT. The whole variable domain, filled in from reference TRBV13 and TRBJ1-1, reads AAGVIQSPRHLIKEKRETATLKCYPIPRHDTVYWYQQGPGQDPQFLISFYEKMQSDKGSIPDRFSAQQFSDYHSELNMSSLELGDSALYFCASSLQDTNTEAFFGQGTRLTVV.

This clonotype showed up many times. This chain connects TRBV20-1 to TRBJ2-1; 8 nucleotides match TRBD2. Unmatched junction bases numbered 12, after V lost 1 base and J lost 10 bases. The CDR3 length is 15 residues. In germline, CDR1 is DFQATT, CDR2 SNEGSKA (reference sequence). CDR3 coding DNA: TGCAGTGCTAGAGGGGTTAGCGGGGACTTCCAGGAGCAGTTCTTC. It codes for CSARGVSGDFQEQFF.

In its sample, this clonotype was seen many times. The chain employs TRBV2 and TRBJ1-1; D not certain. The CDR3 is made up of 15 amino acids. The V end was cut by 3 bases, the J end by 0 bases, with 11 bases between. CDR1 is SNHLY, CDR2 FYNNEI, per germline. The CDR3 here is CASSDHRLMNTEAFF. In DNA form, the CDR3 reads TGTGCCAGCAGTGACCACAGATTAATGAACACTGAAGCTTTCTTT.

The chain combines TRBV5-6 with TRBJ2-6, with 9 bases matching TRBD1. The V gene's germline CDR1 is SGHDT and CDR2 YYEEEE. CDR3 size: 19 residues. J was trimmed by 1 base and V by 4 bases; bases with no gene match: 12. CDR3 sequence: CASSILRDRELSGANVLTF. DNA of the CDR3: TGTGCCAGCAGCATACTCCGGGACAGGGAACTGTCTGGGGCCAACGTCCTGACTTTC.

About this clonotype: Being one base from a much bigger clone, this may be a read error. CDR3 sequence: CASRDGSSCNEQFF. CDR3 DNA: TGTGCCAGCAGGGACGGCAGCTCCTGCAATGAGCAGTTCTTC. The rearrangement uses TRBV6-1 and TRBJ2-1; no clear D. Germline V gene data show CDR1 as MNHNS and CDR2 as SASEGT. The CDR3 totals 14 residues.

This chain joins TRBV27 and TRBJ2-1; D perhaps matches TRBD1 (6 bases). The CDR3 is 12 amino acids. CDR1 is MNHEY, CDR2 SMNVEV, per germline (reference sequence). With 2 bases removed from V and 12 bases from J, the gap between germline ends came to 11 bases. CDR3 residues: CASSLGTPVQFF. CDR3 DNA: TGTGCCAGCAGTTTAGGGACACCGGTGCAGTTCTTC.

This rearrangement joins TRBV28 to TRBJ2-1; tentative D call: TRBD1 (7 bases). The CDR3 consists of 15 residues. Looked up from germline, CDR1 is MDHEN and CDR2 is SYDVKM. With 5 bases removed from V and 7 bases from J, the gap between germline ends came to 18 bases. CDR3: CASSARRGDMNEQFF. CDR3 DNA: TGTGCCAGCAGTGCCCGCAGGGGGGATATGAATGAGCAGTTCTTC.

This clonotype occurred many times. This rearrangement joins TRBV29-1 to TRBJ1-4; D may be TRBD1 (5 bases). This CDR3 region has 14 residues. CDR1 and CDR2 from the germline V gene are SQVTM and ANQGSEA. V lost 7 bases to trimming and J lost 8 bases, with 20 bases between them. The CDR3 nucleotides read TGCAGCGGTGTCCTGGGGGGGATTGGCGAAAAACTGTTTTTT. Its translation is CSGVLGGIGEKLFF.

V and J are TRBV24-1 and TRBJ1-5; D is uncertain. Trimming removed 4 bases at V and 5 bases at J, with 11 bases between. The germline gives CDR1 KGHDR, CDR2 SFDVKD. The CDR3 runs 14 residues. The DNA of the CDR3 is TGTGCCACCAGTGACCGATGGATGGATCAGCCCCAGCATTTT. It yields the protein CATSDRWMDQPQHF.

This clonotype is termed medium-sized. This chain connects TRBV20-1 to TRBJ2-2; 8 nucleotides line up with TRBD1. Germline V CDR1 and CDR2: DFQATT, SNEGSKA (reference sequence). With V trimmed by 3 bases and J by 4 bases, 7 bases remained unmatched. The CDR3 has 15 residues. The CDR3 is CSARLQGAGTGELFF. The CDR3 DNA is TGCAGTGCTAGGCTGCAGGGGGCGGGCACCGGGGAGCTGTTTTTT.

This clonotype was seen just once. This sequence joins TRBV5-1 and TRBJ2-3; the D is unclear. Germline lookup yields CDR1 SGHRS and CDR2 YFSETQ. V shed 0 bases and J shed 0 bases, with 5 bases lying between them. This CDR3 has 14 amino acids. CDR3 nucleotide sequence: TGCGCCAGCAGCTTGGAGGTCAGCACAGATACGCAGTATTTT. As protein: CASSLEVSTDTQYF.

This clonotype was recorded at least ten times. The CDR3 loop reads CASSLQGQAVRYTF. The CDR3 coding sequence is TGTGCCAGTAGTTTACAGGGACAGGCGGTACGTTACACCTTC. The V and J genes are TRBV19 and TRBJ1-2; the match to TRBD1 covers 8 bases. In germline, CDR1 is LNHDA, CDR2 SQIVND (reference sequence). The CDR3 extends over 14 amino acids. Trimming removed 5 bases from V and 11 bases from J; junction bases left unmatched: 13.

The chain links TRBV20-1 to TRBJ1-3; possibly TRBD1 for D (5 bases). V shed 6 bases and J shed 9 bases, with 21 bases lying between them. CDR1 and CDR2 from the germline V gene are DFQATT and SNEGSKA (reference sequence). This CDR3 comprises 14 residues. The CDR3 reads CSASAVGTVSTIYF. CDR3 bases: TGCAGTGCCAGCGCAGTTGGGACCGTAAGCACCATATATTTT.

The chain has TRBV29-1 and TRBJ2-5; 10 nucleotides align to TRBD1. CDR3 length equals 14 residues. Germline trimming cut 6 bases from V and 2 bases from J; bases unmatched to any gene: 6. Germline V gene data show CDR1 as SQVTM and CDR2 as ANQGSEA. The chain's CDR3 is CSVPGQGPQETQYF. The CDR3 region has the DNA TGCAGCGTGCCGGGACAGGGGCCACAAGAGACCCAGTACTTC.

The chain couples TRBV24-1 to TRBJ2-3; the match to TRBD2 covers 10 bases. The germline V gene encodes CDR1 KGHDR and CDR2 SFDVKD. J lost 3 bases, V lost 11 bases, and 7 bases had no gene match. There are 14 residues in the CDR3. Here the CDR3 reads CAIGSGRTTDTQYF. CDR3 nucleotides: TGTGCCATCGGTAGCGGGAGGACGACAGATACGCAGTATTTT.

The rearrangement links TRBV7-8 to TRBJ2-3; 7 bases align to TRBD1. The CDR3 is 15 amino acids. The J segment lost 0 bases and the V segment lost 7 bases, leaving 7 bases of the junction unmatched. Looked up from germline, CDR1 is SGHVS and CDR2 is FQNEAQ. CDR3 nucleotide sequence: TGTGCCAGCACGCAGGGGGTCAGCAGCACAGATACGCAGTATTTT. It encodes CASTQGVSSTDTQYF.

V gene TRBV10-2 combines with J gene TRBJ1-2; possibly TRBD1 for D (6 bases). The V and J ends lost 6 bases and 8 bases respectively, with 16 bases between them. The germline gives CDR1 WSHSY, CDR2 SAAADI. CDR3 length equals 13 residues. The CDR3 DNA follows: TGCGCCAGCAGCCCCAGGGGCGCGTCGGGCTACACCTTC. Translating it yields CASSPRGASGYTF.

V gene TRBV9 combines with J gene TRBJ2-7, with D perhaps being TRBD1 or TRBD2 (5 bases each). The CDR3 has 15 residues. V was trimmed by 0 bases and J by 2 bases, leaving 12 bases between them. Germline lookup yields CDR1 SGDLS and CDR2 YYNGEE. CDR3 DNA sequence: TGTGCCAGCAGCGTAGCAGGGACGGTTACCTACGAGCAGTACTTC. Amino acids: CASSVAGTVTYEQYF.

This chain uses TRBV4-3 with TRBJ2-2; D is perhaps TRBD1 (6 bases). Germline CDR1 is LGHNA and CDR2 is YSLEER. The CDR3 sequence is 21 residues long. The germline V and J ends were trimmed by 4 bases and 2 bases, with 29 bases remaining between them. The CDR3 region is CASSPPSCQSGTQYNTGELFF. As DNA, the CDR3 is TGCGCCAGCAGCCCTCCTTCCTGCCAGTCGGGGACACAATACAACACCGGGGAGCTGTTTTTT.

The V and J genes are TRBV6-5 and TRBJ2-7; D perhaps matches TRBD1 (5 bases). The V and J ends lost 6 bases and 3 bases respectively, with 12 bases between them. The germline CDR1 and CDR2 sequences are MNHEY and SVGAGI. The CDR3 spans 13 residues. CDR3 in amino acids: CASSTQGLYEQYF. CDR3 in DNA: TGTGCCAGCAGCACCCAGGGCCTCTACGAGCAGTACTTC.

For this clonotype: A much larger clonotype is one base distant, so this may be a read error. The CDR3 does not end in the conserved phenylalanine or tryptophan, so this is likely a read error. The chain is built from TRBV20-1 and TRBJ2-6; D ambiguous. This CDR3 comprises 14 residues. Germline V gene lookup returns CDR1 DFQATT and CDR2 SNEGSKA (reference sequence). This CDR3 reads CSVRRDSGANVLTL. CDR3 nucleotides: TGCAGCGTACGAAGGGACTCTGGGGCCAACGTCCTGACTCTC.

The chain recombines TRBV20-1 with TRBJ2-7, with 9 bases identical to TRBD2. V lost 0 bases to trimming and J lost 3 bases; unmatched junction nucleotides: 9. The V gene's germline CDR1 is DFQATT and CDR2 SNEGSKA (reference sequence). This CDR3 has 16 amino acids. The CDR3 here is CSARDRGASGDYEQYF. CDR3 sequence (DNA): TGCAGTGCTAGAGATAGGGGGGCTAGCGGGGACTACGAGCAGTACTTC.

The J gene is TRBJ1-1, the V gene TRBV7-9; D ambiguous. V lost 3 bases, J lost 7 bases, and 9 bases lay in between. Per the germline V gene, CDR1 is SEHNR and CDR2 is FQNEAQ (reference sequence). The CDR3 has 12 amino acids. CDR3: CASSFIRDEAFF. For the CDR3, the DNA is TGTGCCAGCAGCTTCATTCGGGATGAAGCTTTCTTT.

This clonotype occurred many times. CDR3 sequence reads: CASSQVESTDTQYF. As DNA, the CDR3 is TGCGCCAGCAGCCAAGTGGAGAGCACAGATACGCAGTATTTT. The V call is TRBV4-1, the J call TRBJ2-3, with D unresolved. The CDR3 has 14 residues. Per germline, CDR1 MGHRA and CDR2 YSYEKL. V lost 1 base to trimming and J lost 0 bases, with 5 bases between them.

V is TRBV28 and J is TRBJ2-5; 10 bases map to TRBD1. Germline values: CDR1 MDHEN, CDR2 SYDVKM. J was trimmed by 2 bases and V by 3 bases; bases with no gene match: 15. The CDR3 extends over 19 amino acids. The CDR3 is CASSFGDRGRLSYQETQYF. The CDR3 DNA reads TGTGCCAGCAGTTTCGGGGACAGGGGACGACTCTCATATCAAGAGACCCAGTACTTC.

Points on this clonotype: It may be a read error: a sequence one base away is much more abundant. The chain joins TRBV15 to TRBJ1-6, with TRBD1 as a possible D gene (5 bases). CDR3 length: 15 amino acids. In germline, CDR1 is LNHNV, CDR2 YYDKDF (reference sequence). CDR3 sequence reads: CATSGDPGTGSPLHF. Here the CDR3 DNA reads TGTGCCACCAGCGGAGATCCGGGGACGGGCTCACCCCTCCACTTT.